This T cell receptor beta chain comes out of a study of vaccination and CD4 T cells after COVID-19. Across the study: Sampling after COVID took place at a median of about 91 days (range 35 to 161) following diagnosis. Researchers treated cells with overlapping spike peptides taken from SARS-CoV-2, HCoV-NL63, HCoV-OC43 and HCoV-229E.

An Oncomine TCR Beta short-read assay was used to sequence the DNA from cultured CD4+ T cells. From the PCR reads, TCRdb called clonotypes with MiXCR, one entry per CDR3 protein. The profile shows fewer than 25,000 distinct CDR3 sequences, roughly 40% of them singletons. This clonotype was recorded a few times. Its target is unknown. As to treatment: approximately 10-day PBMC culture with coronavirus spike peptide pools or control peptides (ViraFEST assay). TCR sequencing followed the expansion of antigen-specific T cells with peptide pools in ViraFEST. Every well contained 1.5 million to 2.5 million PBMCs, which were grown with about 9.3 IU/ml IL-2 and roughly 10 ug/ml peptide pools. CDR1 is MGHDK and CDR2 is SYGVNS in the germline V gene. The V segment lost 7 bases and the J segment 6 bases; nucleotides outside the gene matches: 2. CDR3 length: 12 residues.

The sequenced sample was CD4+ T cells from blood, cultured in vitro, obtained before SARS-CoV-2 vaccination. The sequence was collected from a human donor who received a COVID-19 vaccine. The chain joins TRBV25-1 to TRBJ2-5; TRBD2 matches at 10 bases. The CDR3 region has the DNA TGTGCCAGCACTAGCGGGGGAAAGACCCAGTACTTC. Translated: CASTSGGKTQYF.